One T cell receptor (beta chain) is described in this entry. The record originates from a study of STAT5B mutations in CD4+ large granular lymphocyte leukemia. The table came from immunoSEQ multiplex PCR; TCRdb's copy has only in-frame clones and leaves some out. The data contain nearly 35,000 clones, approximately 67% of them seen just once; the ten biggest clones take up 1.5% to 2%. V was pared by 11 bases and J by 3 bases, with 10 bases between. The CDR3 has 11 amino acids. From germline, CDR1 is ENHRY and CDR2 SYGVKD. The sample consisted of CD4+ T cells from blood buffy coats. This sequence joins TRBV10-3 and TRBJ1-2; D is undetermined. This TCR came from a human donor in good health. Here the CDR3 DNA reads TGTGCCGCAGGTAACGACTATGGCTACACCTTC. It encodes CAAGNDYGYTF.